This T cell receptor beta chain came from a study of PD-L1 blockade in urothelial cancer. Time point here: peripheral blood 6 weeks after treatment start. The data were produced by immunoSEQ multiplex PCR, yet TCRdb's version contains in-frame clones alone and is incomplete. The data hold 25,000 to 35,000 clones, with around 84% observed a single time. This CDR3 is 16 amino acids long. With V trimmed by 5 bases and J by 4 bases, 11 bases remained unmatched. From germline, CDR1 is LNHDA and CDR2 SQIVND (reference sequence). The sequence came from a man between 65 and 85 years old with urothelial cancer. The chain combines TRBV19 with TRBJ2-3; 8 nucleotides line up with TRBD1. Sequences were derived from PBMCs, sampled around atezolizumab (anti-PD-L1) treatment. This chain's CDR3 is CASSPRQGSYPDTQYF. In nucleotides, the CDR3 is TGTGCCAGTAGTCCCAGACAGGGGTCCTACCCAGATACGCAGTATTTT.